In its sample, the clone carrying this T cell receptor (beta chain) was seen once. A much more abundant neighbour one base away suggests this may be a read error. At the DNA level, this CDR3 is encoded by other sequences in the same sample as well. These data are taken from a study of blood T cell repertoires in COVID-19. The wider study: In each case, the material was cDNA or gDNA derived from T cells, B-cell-depleted T cells, or PBMCs.

Authors' processing steps: Amplification of reference gene primers provided the estimated nucleated cell counts. Some clones are missing from TCRdb's copy, which holds only in-frame ones; the method was immunoSEQ multiplex PCR. That table gives V, J and clone size, and the DNA gave D and trimming. The sample yields about 230,000 clones, around four fifths seen once. The V gene's germline CDR1 is MNHEY and CDR2 SVGAGI. V lost 3 bases, J lost 5 bases, and 4 bases stayed unmatched. This CDR3 comprises 13 residues. Sequencing was done on a sample of peripheral blood. The gene calls are TRBV6-5 and TRBJ2-7; TRBD2 agrees at 7 bases. The sequence was collected from a man in his forties or fifties with acute or convalescent COVID-19. CDR3 in amino acids: CASSYPGRDEQYF. The CDR3 coding sequence is TGTGCCAGCAGTTATCCTGGGAGGGACGAGCAGTACTTC.